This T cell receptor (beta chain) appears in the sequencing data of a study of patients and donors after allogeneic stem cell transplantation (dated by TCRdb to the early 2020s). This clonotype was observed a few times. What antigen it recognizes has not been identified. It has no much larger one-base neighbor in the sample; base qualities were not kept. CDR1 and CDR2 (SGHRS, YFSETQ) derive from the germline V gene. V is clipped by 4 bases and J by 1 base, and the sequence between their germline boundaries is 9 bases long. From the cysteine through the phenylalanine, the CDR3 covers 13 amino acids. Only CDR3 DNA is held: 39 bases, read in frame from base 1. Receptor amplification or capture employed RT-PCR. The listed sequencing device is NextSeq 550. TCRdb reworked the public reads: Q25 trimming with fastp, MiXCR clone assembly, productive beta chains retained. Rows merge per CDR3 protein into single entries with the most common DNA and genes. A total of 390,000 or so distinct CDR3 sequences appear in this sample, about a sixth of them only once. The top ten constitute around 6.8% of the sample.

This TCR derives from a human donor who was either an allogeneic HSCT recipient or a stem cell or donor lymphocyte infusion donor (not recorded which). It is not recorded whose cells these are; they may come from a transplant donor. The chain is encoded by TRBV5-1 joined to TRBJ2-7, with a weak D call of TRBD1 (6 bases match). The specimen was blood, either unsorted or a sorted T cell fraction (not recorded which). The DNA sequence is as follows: TGCGCCAGCAGCCATACAGGGTCCTACGAGCAGTACTTC. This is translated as CASSHTGSYEQYF. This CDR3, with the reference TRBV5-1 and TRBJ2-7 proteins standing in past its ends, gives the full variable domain KAGVTQTPRYLIKTRGQQVTLSCSPISGHRSVSWYQQTPGQGLQFLFEYFSETQRNKGNFPGRFSGRQFSNSRSEMNVSTLELGDSALYLCASSHTGSYEQYFGPGTRLTVT.